Listed below are T cell receptor beta chains from one sample, sequenced in a study of long-term antiretroviral therapy in people with HIV. Generated by immunoSEQ multiplex PCR, the TCRdb table keeps only in-frame clones and is missing some. The table records fewer than 20,000 clones, around four fifths of them present only once. This material consisted of unsorted PBMCs, taken 2.1 years after starting antiretroviral therapy. These receptor sequences come from a man between 35 and 55 years old with HIV. Both conserved end residues are part of each CDR3. Fields, in order: D gene, V gene, J gene, clone size, CDR3 protein, CDR3 DNA. D genes are given only for firm matches. Size tells how often a clone was seen (once, few, many) or the class of an expanded clone, and some rows leave it out.

>.|TRBV20-1|TRBJ1-1|few
CSPPGNTEAFF
TGCAGTCCACCCGGGAATACTGAAGCTTTCTTT
>.|TRBV5-1|TRBJ1-2|.
CASTPWGTNPGDGYTF
TGCGCCAGCACCCCCTGGGGGACAAACCCCGGGGATGGCTACACCTTC
>.|TRBV5-1|TRBJ2-7|.
CASSLEGPGLYEQYF
TGCGCCAGCAGCTTGGAGGGACCAGGGCTCTACGAGCAGTACTTC
>TRBD1|TRBV5-1|TRBJ1-6|.
CASSLSAGGADSRSSPLHF
TGCGCCAGCAGCTTATCCGCAGGGGGCGCCGACTCGAGGAGTTCACCCCTCCACTTT
>TRBD2|TRBV7-9|TRBJ2-3|.
CASSIIAGYTDTQYF
TGTGCCAGCAGCATCATAGCGGGGTACACAGATACGCAGTATTTT
>TRBD1|TRBV10-3|TRBJ2-7|.
CAITPDRDSYEQYF
TGTGCCATCACCCCGGACAGGGACTCCTACGAGCAGTACTTC
>.|TRBV7-9|TRBJ2-5|.
CASSLNLITAGETQYF
TGTGCCAGCAGCTTAAATTTGATAACTGCTGGGGAGACCCAGTACTTC
>TRBD1|TRBV11-2|TRBJ2-5|.
CASSLGDRGKETQYF
TGTGCCAGCAGCTTAGGGGACAGGGGAAAAGAGACCCAGTACTTC
>.|TRBV29-1|TRBJ1-1|.
CSVVSLTTEAFF
TGCAGCGTTGTCAGCCTAACCACTGAAGCTTTCTTT
>.|TRBV11-2|TRBJ1-5|.
CASSRVPGAQHF
TGTGCCAGCAGCCGAGTCCCTGGGGCCCAGCATTTT
>TRBD2|TRBV25-1|TRBJ2-5|.
CASSESGGQETQYF
TGTGCCAGCAGTGAATCGGGGGGCCAAGAGACCCAGTACTTC
>TRBD1|TRBV27|TRBJ1-2|few
CASSSMPGQGNGYTF
TGTGCCAGCAGTTCAATGCCGGGACAGGGCAACGGCTACACCTTC
>.|TRBV6-4|TRBJ1-1|.
CASSVEESTEAFF
TGTGCCAGCAGTGTCGAAGAAAGCACTGAAGCTTTCTTT
>.|TRBV6-1|TRBJ2-7|once
CASSEVRRSSYEQYF
TGTGCCAGCAGTGAGGTCCGACGGTCCTCCTACGAGCAGTACTTC
>.|TRBV7-9|TRBJ1-3|.
CASSLARTSSGNTIYF
TGTGCCAGCAGCTTAGCCAGGACAAGCTCTGGAAACACCATATATTTT
>.|TRBV27|TRBJ2-2|.
CASSLRGIGELFF
TGTGCCAGCAGTTTAAGAGGGATCGGGGAGCTGTTTTTT
>TRBD2|TRBV6-6|TRBJ2-4|.
CASSPTSATKNIQYF
TGTGCCAGCAGCCCGACTAGCGCAACCAAAAACATTCAGTACTTC
>.|TRBV19|TRBJ1-5|few
CASSIAGLSNQPQHF
TGTGCCAGTAGTATAGCGGGACTTAGCAATCAGCCCCAGCATTTT
>.|TRBV19|TRBJ2-7|few
CASSAGQNLYEQYF
TGTGCCAGTAGTGCGGGACAGAACCTCTACGAGCAGTACTTC
>.|TRBV2|TRBJ1-5|few
CASSEGGPPQHF
TGTGCCAGCAGTGAGGGGGGGCCGCCCCAGCATTTT
>.|TRBV18|TRBJ1-1|.
CASSPPTVPNTEAFF
TGTGCCAGCTCACCGCCGACAGTCCCGAACACTGAAGCTTTCTTT
>TRBD1|TRBV9|TRBJ1-1|.
CASSAGTGKDTEAFF
TGTGCCAGCAGCGCAGGGACAGGGAAGGACACTGAAGCTTTCTTT
>TRBD2|TRBV19|TRBJ2-7|few
CASSIGTSYEQYF
TGTGCCAGTAGTATAGGGACTAGCTACGAGCAGTACTTC
>.|TRBV9|TRBJ1-5|few
CASSVGGPNQPQHF
TGTGCCAGCAGCGTAGGCGGGCCCAATCAGCCCCAGCATTTT
>.|TRBV5-6|TRBJ2-6|.
CASSLAGSGANVLTF
TGTGCCAGCAGCTTGGCAGGGTCTGGGGCCAACGTCCTGACTTTC
>.|TRBV19|TRBJ1-6|.
CASGAGNSPLHF
TGTGCCAGTGGCGCAGGGAATTCACCCCTCCACTTT
>.|TRBV7-4|TRBJ1-3|.
CAGGHGLRVLCSGNTIYF
TGTGCCGGTGGACACGGGTTAAGAGTGCTCTGCTCTGGAAACACCATATATTTT
>.|TRBV7-9|TRBJ1-5|few
CASSLENQPQHF
TGTGCCAGCAGCTTGGAGAATCAGCCCCAGCATTTT
>.|TRBV30|TRBJ1-5|.
CAWSEKGNQPQHF
TGTGCCTGGAGTGAGAAGGGGAATCAGCCCCAGCATTTT
>.|TRBV5-6|TRBJ1-1|.
CASSFQPETGDTEAFF
TGTGCCAGCAGCTTCCAACCCGAAACGGGGGACACTGAAGCTTTCTTT
>TRBD1|TRBV18|TRBJ1-2|.
CASRPGTGGAYGYTF
TGTGCCAGCCGCCCCGGGACAGGGGGTGCCTATGGCTACACCTTC
>.|TRBV5-4|TRBJ2-3|.
CASSLKGADTQYF
TGTGCCAGCAGCTTGAAAGGGGCAGATACGCAGTATTTT
>.|TRBV10-3|TRBJ2-2|few
CAISEGGTGELFF
TGTGCCATCAGTGAGGGGGGCACCGGGGAGCTGTTTTTT
>.|TRBV6-5|TRBJ2-3|few
CASTPEGRRADTQYF
TGTGCCAGCACTCCTGAGGGGAGGAGGGCAGATACGCAGTATTTT
>.|TRBV5-1|TRBJ1-1|.
CASSLSGGNTEAFF
TGCGCCAGCAGCTTGTCGGGGGGGAACACTGAAGCTTTCTTT
>.|TRBV27|TRBJ1-3|few
CASSQGGGNTIYF
TGTGCCAGCAGTCAGGGCGGTGGAAACACCATATATTTT
>.|TRBV9|TRBJ1-2|once
CASSVGLRGAQGYTF
TGTGCCAGCAGCGTAGGTCTCCGGGGGGCGCAAGGCTACACCTTC
>.|TRBV29-1|TRBJ2-6|.
CSVSDLREGANVLTF
TGCAGCGTGAGTGACCTGAGGGAGGGGGCCAACGTCCTGACTTTC
>.|TRBV10-3|TRBJ2-7|.
CAISDGRQSNYEQYF
TGTGCCATCAGCGATGGTAGACAGTCCAACTACGAGCAGTACTTC
>.|TRBV19|TRBJ1-2|.
CASSPGPHNYGYTF
TGTGCCAGTAGTCCAGGTCCGCATAACTATGGCTACACCTTC
>.|TRBV19|TRBJ2-2|few
CASSLLAGTGELFF
TGTGCCAGTAGTCTCTTAGCAGGCACCGGGGAGCTGTTTTTT
>TRBD1|TRBV30|TRBJ1-1|few
CAWSVQGDTEAFF
TGTGCCTGGAGTGTACAGGGGGACACTGAAGCTTTCTTT
>.|TRBV19|TRBJ1-5|.
CASSINPGRRGSNQPQHF
TGTGCCAGTAGTATAAATCCAGGCAGGAGGGGAAGTAATCAGCCCCAGCATTTT
>.|TRBV28|TRBJ1-1|once
CASRPPSYTEAFF
TGTGCCAGCAGGCCTCCTTCGTACACTGAAGCTTTCTTT
>.|TRBV5-6|TRBJ2-7|.
CASSLVGSSYEQYF
TGTGCCAGCAGCTTGGTGGGCTCCTCCTACGAGCAGTACTTC
>.|TRBV7-9|TRBJ2-1|.
CASSSINTAFVESYNEQFF
TGTGCCAGCAGCTCCATAAATACAGCATTTGTCGAATCCTACAATGAGCAGTTCTTC
>.|TRBV6-6|TRBJ2-4|.
CASEGGKNIQYF
TGTGCCAGCGAGGGTGGCAAAAACATTCAGTACTTC
>.|TRBV10-2|TRBJ1-1|.
CASRGAPVRNTEAFF
TGCGCCAGCAGGGGGGCGCCGGTCAGGAACACTGAAGCTTTCTTT
>TRBD1|TRBV4-1|TRBJ1-2|few
CASSQDQTGMSYGYTF
TGCGCCAGCAGCCAAGATCAGACAGGGATGAGCTATGGCTACACCTTC
>.|TRBV23-1|TRBJ1-2|.
CASSHGTGNGYTF
TGCGCCAGCAGTCACGGGACGGGTAATGGCTACACCTTC
>.|TRBV6-1|TRBJ2-7|.
CASVRTATSYEQYF
TGTGCCAGCGTTAGGACAGCCACCTCCTACGAGCAGTACTTC
>.|TRBV4-2|TRBJ2-3|.
CASSPTLGSTDTQYF
TGTGCCAGCAGCCCTACACTAGGAAGCACAGATACGCAGTATTTT
>TRBD1|TRBV5-6|TRBJ2-1|few
CASSAGGGTGENEQFF
TGTGCCAGCAGCGCCGGGGGCGGGACAGGGGAAAATGAGCAGTTCTTC
>.|TRBV6-1|TRBJ1-2|.
CASSEGQGLLRIYGYTF
TGTGCCAGCAGTGAAGGGCAGGGCTTGCTAAGGATCTATGGCTACACCTTC
>.|TRBV30|TRBJ1-1|.
CACSTGRTEAFF
TGTGCCTGCTCAACAGGGAGGACTGAAGCTTTCTTT
>.|TRBV7-8|TRBJ2-6|.
CASSSPGEAGVSGANVLTF
TGTGCCAGCAGCTCCCCAGGAGAGGCTGGGGTGTCTGGGGCCAACGTCCTGACTTTC
>.|TRBV10-3|TRBJ1-3|once
CAISEPRKNTIYF
TGTGCCATCAGTGAGCCGCGGAAGAACACCATATATTTT